The T cell receptor (beta chain) described here comes from a study of identifying expanded T cells in peripheral blood. This CDR3 contains 15 residues. Germline lookup yields CDR1 SGHRS and CDR2 YFSETQ. Trimming cost V 4 bases and J 4 bases; bases outside gene matches: 4. Assay used: immunoSEQ multiplex PCR; TCRdb lists only in-frame clones, some missing. Of more than 55,000 clones listed, around 87% were seen once; the top ten hold under 5%. No infections or other immune events were documented during collection. The gene calls are TRBV5-1 and TRBJ2-3; 12 bases map to TRBD2. Material for sequencing was blood. This receptor was identified in a person between 18 and 69 years old in good health. The CDR3 nucleotides are TGCGCCAGCAGCGCGACTAGCGGGAGTCCAGATACGCAGTATTTT. This gives the protein CASSATSGSPDTQYF.